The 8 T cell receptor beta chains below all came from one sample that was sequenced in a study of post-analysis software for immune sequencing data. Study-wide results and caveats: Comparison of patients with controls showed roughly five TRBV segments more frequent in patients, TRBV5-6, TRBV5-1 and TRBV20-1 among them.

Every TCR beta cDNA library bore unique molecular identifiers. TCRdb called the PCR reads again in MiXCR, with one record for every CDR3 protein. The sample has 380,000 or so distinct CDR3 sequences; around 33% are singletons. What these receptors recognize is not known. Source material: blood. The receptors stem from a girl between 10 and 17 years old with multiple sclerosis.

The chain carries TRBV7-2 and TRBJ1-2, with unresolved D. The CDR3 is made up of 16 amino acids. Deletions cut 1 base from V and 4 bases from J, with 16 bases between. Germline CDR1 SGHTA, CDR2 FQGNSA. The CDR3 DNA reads TGTGCCAGCAGCTTAGAAGGCGTACAGCGAGCCTATGGCTACACCTTC. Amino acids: CASSLEGVQRAYGYTF.

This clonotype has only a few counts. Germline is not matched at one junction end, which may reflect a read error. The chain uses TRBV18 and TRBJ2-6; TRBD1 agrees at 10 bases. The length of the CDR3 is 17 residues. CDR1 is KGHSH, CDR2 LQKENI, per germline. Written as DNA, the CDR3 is TGTGCCAGCTCACGAGGGACAGGGGCTACTGGGGTCAACGTCCTGACTTTC. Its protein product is CASSRGTGATGVNVLTF.

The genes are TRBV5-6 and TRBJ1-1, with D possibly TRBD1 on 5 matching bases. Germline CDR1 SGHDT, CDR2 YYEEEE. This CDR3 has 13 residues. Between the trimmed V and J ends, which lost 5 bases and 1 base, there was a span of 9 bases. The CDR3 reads CASRWGSNTEAFF. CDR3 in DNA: TGTGCCAGCAGGTGGGGGTCGAACACTGAAGCTTTCTTT.

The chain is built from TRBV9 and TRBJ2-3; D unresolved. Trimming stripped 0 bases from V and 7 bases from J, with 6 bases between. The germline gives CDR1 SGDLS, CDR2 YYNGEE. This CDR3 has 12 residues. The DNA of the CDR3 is TGTGCCAGCAGCGTAGGGGGAAATACGCAGTATTTT. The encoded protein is CASSVGGNTQYF. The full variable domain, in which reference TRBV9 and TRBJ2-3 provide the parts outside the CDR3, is DSGVTQTPKHLITATGQRVTLRCSPRSGDLSVYWYQQSLDQGLQFLIQYYNGEERAKGNILERFSAQQFPDLHSELNLSSLELGDSALYFCASSVGGNTQYFGPGTRLTVL.

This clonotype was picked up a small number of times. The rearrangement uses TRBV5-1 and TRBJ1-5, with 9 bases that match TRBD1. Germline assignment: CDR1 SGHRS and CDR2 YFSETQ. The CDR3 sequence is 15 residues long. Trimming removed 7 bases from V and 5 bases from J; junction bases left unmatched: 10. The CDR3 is CASRKRTGADQPQHF. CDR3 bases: TGCGCCAGCCGCAAGAGGACAGGGGCGGATCAGCCCCAGCATTTT.

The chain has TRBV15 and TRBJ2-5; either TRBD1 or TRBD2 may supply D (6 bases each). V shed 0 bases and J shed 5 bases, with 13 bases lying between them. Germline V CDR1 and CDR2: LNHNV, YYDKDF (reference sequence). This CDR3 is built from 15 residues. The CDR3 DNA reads TGTGCCACCAGCAGAGATAAAGGGGGGACTGAGACCCAGTACTTC. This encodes CATSRDKGGTETQYF.

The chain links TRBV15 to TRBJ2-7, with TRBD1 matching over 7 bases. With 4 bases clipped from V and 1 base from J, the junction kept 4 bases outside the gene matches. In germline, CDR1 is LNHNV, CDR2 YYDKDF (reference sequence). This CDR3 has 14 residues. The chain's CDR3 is CATSIYRGSYEQYF. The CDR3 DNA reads TGTGCCACCAGCATTTACAGGGGTTCCTACGAGCAGTACTTC. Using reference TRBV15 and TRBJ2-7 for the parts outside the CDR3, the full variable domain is DAMVIQNPRYQVTQFGKPVTLSCSQTLNHNVMYWYQQKSSQAPKLLFHYYDKDFNNEADTPDNFQSRRPNTSFCFLDIRSPGLGDTAMYLCATSIYRGSYEQYFGPGTRLTVT.

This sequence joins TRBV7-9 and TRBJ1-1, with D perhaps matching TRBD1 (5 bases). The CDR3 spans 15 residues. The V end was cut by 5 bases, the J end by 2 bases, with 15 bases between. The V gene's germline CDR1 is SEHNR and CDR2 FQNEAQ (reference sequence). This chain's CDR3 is CASSPSGLLNTEAFF. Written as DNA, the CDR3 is TGTGCCAGCAGCCCGTCGGGACTCCTAAACACTGAAGCTTTCTTT.